Listed below are T cell receptor beta chains from one sample, sequenced in a study of blood T cell repertoires in COVID-19. This table comes from immunoSEQ multiplex PCR, and its TCRdb copy is limited to in-frame clones, with some not included. The table shows 150,000 to 200,000 clones, with less than 90% occurring only once. The sequencing sample was made of peripheral blood. These receptors came from a man aged 65 to 79 with active or convalescent COVID-19. CDR3s include the opening cysteine and the closing phenylalanine or tryptophan. Each record gives: J gene, clone size, D gene, V gene, CDR3 DNA, CDR3 protein. The D gene is left open where the match is weak. Clone size is not always given. Where it is, it says once, few, many or a class for expanded clones.

J gene: TRBJ2-7; clone size: .; D gene: TRBD1; V gene: TRBV19; CDR3 DNA: TGTGCCAGTAGTCCCCTCACAGGGGGCTTCGGCGAGCAGTACTTC; CDR3 protein: CASSPLTGGFGEQYF
J gene: TRBJ2-6; clone size: once; D gene: .; V gene: TRBV14; CDR3 DNA: TGTGCCAGCAGCCAAGTGACTCAGCCCTCTGGGGCCAACGTCCTGACTTTC; CDR3 protein: CASSQVTQPSGANVLTF
J gene: TRBJ1-6; clone size: .; D gene: .; V gene: TRBV4-1; CDR3 DNA: TGCGCCAGCAGCCAGGCGGGGGGGGATCGTTATTCACCCCTCCACTTT; CDR3 protein: CASSQAGGDRYSPLHF
J gene: TRBJ2-2; clone size: .; D gene: .; V gene: TRBV5-4; CDR3 DNA: TGTGCCAGCAGCTTAGGGGTAACCGGGGAGCTGTTTTTT; CDR3 protein: CASSLGVTGELFF
J gene: TRBJ2-5; clone size: .; D gene: TRBD2; V gene: TRBV11-2; CDR3 DNA: TGTGCCAGCAGCTTTACTAGCGGTCCGGGGGGAGAGACCCAGTACTTC; CDR3 protein: CASSFTSGPGGETQYF
J gene: TRBJ1-6; clone size: .; D gene: TRBD1; V gene: TRBV28; CDR3 DNA: TGTGCCAGCGGACAGGCCCTCCACTTT; CDR3 protein: CASGQALHF
J gene: TRBJ1-6; clone size: once; D gene: TRBD1; V gene: TRBV27; CDR3 DNA: TGTGCCAGCAGTTCAGGGACAGGGACATCACCCCTCCACTTT; CDR3 protein: CASSSGTGTSPLHF
J gene: TRBJ2-2; clone size: .; D gene: .; V gene: TRBV15; CDR3 DNA: TGTGCCACCAGCAGGCCCAAGGGGGAGCGCACCGGGGAGCTGTTTTTT; CDR3 protein: CATSRPKGERTGELFF
J gene: TRBJ2-3; clone size: few; D gene: TRBD2; V gene: TRBV9; CDR3 DNA: TGTGCCAGCAGCGTAGCTCCAGCGGGGCAGTTCACAGATACGCAGTATTTT; CDR3 protein: CASSVAPAGQFTDTQYF
J gene: TRBJ2-1; clone size: .; D gene: .; V gene: TRBV20-1; CDR3 DNA: TGCAGTGCTAGCGGAGTTGGGGAGCAGTTCTTC; CDR3 protein: CSASGVGEQFF
J gene: TRBJ2-1; clone size: .; D gene: TRBD2; V gene: TRBV28; CDR3 DNA: TGTGCCAGCAGTCCATGGACTAGCGGGAGCTTCTACAATGAGCAGTTCTTC; CDR3 protein: CASSPWTSGSFYNEQFF
J gene: TRBJ1-5; clone size: .; D gene: .; V gene: TRBV21-1; CDR3 DNA: TGTGCCAGCAGCAAAGGGCTCTGGAGCAATCAGCCCCAGCATTTT; CDR3 protein: CASSKGLWSNQPQHF
J gene: TRBJ2-3; clone size: .; D gene: .; V gene: TRBV19; CDR3 DNA: TGTGCCAGTAGTAGCCAGGACTCCTCGACCACAGATACGCAGTATTTT; CDR3 protein: CASSSQDSSTTDTQYF
J gene: TRBJ1-1; clone size: .; D gene: TRBD1; V gene: TRBV9; CDR3 DNA: TGTGCCAGCAGTCCTCCCAGGGGGGACACTGAAGCTTTCTTT; CDR3 protein: CASSPPRGDTEAFF
J gene: TRBJ2-1; clone size: .; D gene: .; V gene: TRBV7-9; CDR3 DNA: TGTGCCAGCAGCTTTGTTTGGGGGGTGGGCGGCAATGAGCAGTTCTTC; CDR3 protein: CASSFVWGVGGNEQFF
J gene: TRBJ1-3; clone size: .; D gene: .; V gene: TRBV19; CDR3 DNA: TGTGCCAGTAGTCCTGAGCCCAGGTCCCAATCCTCTGGAAACACCATATATTTT; CDR3 protein: CASSPEPRSQSSGNTIYF
J gene: TRBJ1-4; clone size: .; D gene: .; V gene: TRBV10-3; CDR3 DNA: TGTGCCATCAGTGAACAGGCGGGGGAAAAACTGTTTTTT; CDR3 protein: CAISEQAGEKLFF
J gene: TRBJ1-6; clone size: once; D gene: TRBD1; V gene: TRBV9; CDR3 DNA: TGTGCCAGCAGCGCGGCCGGGACAGAGAATAATTCACCCCTCCACTTT; CDR3 protein: CASSAAGTENNSPLHF
J gene: TRBJ2-3; clone size: once; D gene: .; V gene: TRBV6-5; CDR3 DNA: TGTGCCAGCAATGTGGACAGATTAGATACGCAGTATTTT; CDR3 protein: CASNVDRLDTQYF
J gene: TRBJ2-7; clone size: .; D gene: TRBD1; V gene: TRBV2; CDR3 DNA: TGTGCCAGCAGTGGGGGACAGGTATTCTACGAGCAGTACTTC; CDR3 protein: CASSGGQVFYEQYF
J gene: TRBJ1-6; clone size: .; D gene: TRBD1; V gene: TRBV25-1; CDR3 DNA: TGTGCCAGCAGTGCTCGGGACAGGGGGGGTTCACCCCTCCACTTT; CDR3 protein: CASSARDRGGSPLHF
J gene: TRBJ1-6; clone size: .; D gene: .; V gene: TRBV19; CDR3 DNA: TGTGCCAGTAGTATAGGACTCATTGATTCACCCCTCCACTTT; CDR3 protein: CASSIGLIDSPLHF
J gene: TRBJ1-1; clone size: .; D gene: .; V gene: TRBV21-1; CDR3 DNA: TGTGCCAGCAGCAAAGCTGAAAAGCATTCGAACACTGAAGCTTTCTTT; CDR3 protein: CASSKAEKHSNTEAFF
J gene: TRBJ2-5; clone size: .; D gene: TRBD1; V gene: TRBV5-6; CDR3 DNA: TGTGCCAGCAGCTACGGCAGGGGGCTTTTAGAGACCCAGTACTTC; CDR3 protein: CASSYGRGLLETQYF
J gene: TRBJ1-4; clone size: .; D gene: .; V gene: TRBV15; CDR3 DNA: TGTGCCACCAGCAGAGATCTCTTTAGTGAAAAACTGTTTTTT; CDR3 protein: CATSRDLFSEKLFF
J gene: TRBJ2-7; clone size: few; D gene: .; V gene: TRBV28; CDR3 DNA: TGTGCCAGCATCGGTGGAACTATCTACGAGCAGTACTTC; CDR3 protein: CASIGGTIYEQYF
J gene: TRBJ1-1; clone size: .; D gene: TRBD1; V gene: TRBV28; CDR3 DNA: TGTGCCAGCAGTAAAACAGGGGGCTGGACTGAAGCTTTCTTT; CDR3 protein: CASSKTGGWTEAFF
J gene: TRBJ2-1; clone size: .; D gene: TRBD1; V gene: TRBV7-2; CDR3 DNA: TGTGCCAGCAGGCGACAGGGGGCAGGGATCTACAATGAGCAGTTCTTC; CDR3 protein: CASRRQGAGIYNEQFF
J gene: TRBJ2-5; clone size: .; D gene: .; V gene: TRBV27; CDR3 DNA: TGTGCCAGCAGCCCGGAACCGGGACTCCTCCAAGAGACCCAGTACTTC; CDR3 protein: CASSPEPGLLQETQYF
J gene: TRBJ2-7; clone size: few; D gene: TRBD1; V gene: TRBV10-1; CDR3 DNA: TGCGCCAGCCAGGGACAGGACTCCTACGAGCAGTACTTC; CDR3 protein: CASQGQDSYEQYF
J gene: TRBJ2-1; clone size: .; D gene: TRBD1; V gene: TRBV18; CDR3 DNA: TGTGCCAGCTCACGTAGTCAGGGGGTTAACAATGAGCAGTTCTTC; CDR3 protein: CASSRSQGVNNEQFF
J gene: TRBJ1-3; clone size: .; D gene: .; V gene: TRBV13; CDR3 DNA: TGTGCCAGCAGCTTGGCAGGCTCTGGAAACACCATATATTTT; CDR3 protein: CASSLAGSGNTIYF
J gene: TRBJ2-3; clone size: few; D gene: TRBD2; V gene: TRBV19; CDR3 DNA: TGTGCCAGTAGTATAAGGCCTGGACGAGCGGGGGGGCGTCATACGCAGTATTTT; CDR3 protein: CASSIRPGRAGGRHTQYF
J gene: TRBJ2-3; clone size: .; D gene: TRBD1; V gene: TRBV7-2; CDR3 DNA: TGTGCCAGCAGCTCACTGTTGGACAGGTCTACAGATACGCAGTATTTT; CDR3 protein: CASSSLLDRSTDTQYF
J gene: TRBJ2-7; clone size: once; D gene: TRBD1; V gene: TRBV5-4; CDR3 DNA: TGTGCCAGCAGCTCCGGGACAGCCTACGAGCAGTACTTC; CDR3 protein: CASSSGTAYEQYF
J gene: TRBJ1-2; clone size: .; D gene: TRBD1; V gene: TRBV9; CDR3 DNA: TGTGCCAGCAGCAAGAGACAGGGAGGTTATGGCTACACCTTC; CDR3 protein: CASSKRQGGYGYTF
J gene: TRBJ1-5; clone size: .; D gene: .; V gene: TRBV19; CDR3 DNA: TGTGCCAGTAGTATAGACGTACAGGGTGGTCAGCCCCAGCATTTT; CDR3 protein: CASSIDVQGGQPQHF
J gene: TRBJ2-7; clone size: .; D gene: .; V gene: TRBV20-1; CDR3 DNA: TGCAGTGCTAGTAAGACAGAGAGCTCCTACGAGCAGTACTTC; CDR3 protein: CSASKTESSYEQYF
J gene: TRBJ2-1; clone size: .; D gene: TRBD1; V gene: TRBV19; CDR3 DNA: TGTGCCAGTAGTACAGGGGGCCAGGTCAATGAGCAGTTCTTC; CDR3 protein: CASSTGGQVNEQFF
J gene: TRBJ1-1; clone size: .; D gene: .; V gene: TRBV21-1; CDR3 DNA: TGTGCCAGCAGCAAAGTTGGGGGGGCATACACTGAAGCTTTCTTT; CDR3 protein: CASSKVGGAYTEAFF
J gene: TRBJ2-5; clone size: .; D gene: .; V gene: TRBV29-1; CDR3 DNA: TGCAGCGTTGAAGCTACTCACGGAGGGGCCCAGTACTTC; CDR3 protein: CSVEATHGGAQYF
J gene: TRBJ2-7; clone size: .; D gene: TRBD1; V gene: TRBV7-9; CDR3 DNA: TGTGCCAGCAGCTTGACAGGGTTCGAGCAGTACTTC; CDR3 protein: CASSLTGFEQYF
J gene: TRBJ2-7; clone size: .; D gene: TRBD1; V gene: TRBV7-2; CDR3 DNA: TGTGCCAGCAGACCCGGGACAGCTTCCTACGAGCAGTACTTC; CDR3 protein: CASRPGTASYEQYF
J gene: TRBJ1-3; clone size: once; D gene: .; V gene: TRBV4-3; CDR3 DNA: TGCGCCAGCAGCCAAGGGGCCCAATTGTGGGGAAACACCATATATTTT; CDR3 protein: CASSQGAQLWGNTIYF
J gene: TRBJ2-5; clone size: .; D gene: TRBD1; V gene: TRBV7-2; CDR3 DNA: TGTGCCAGCAGCTTAGACGGACAGGGAAAAGAGACCCAGTACTTC; CDR3 protein: CASSLDGQGKETQYF
J gene: TRBJ2-3; clone size: .; D gene: TRBD2; V gene: TRBV28; CDR3 DNA: TGTGCCAGCAGGAGGCTTGGGACTAGCGGGAAGGGGGATACGCAGTATTTT; CDR3 protein: CASRRLGTSGKGDTQYF
J gene: TRBJ2-5; clone size: once; D gene: TRBD2; V gene: TRBV6-5; CDR3 DNA: TGTGCCAGCACCCCAGCGGGGGAGCGAGAGACCCAGTACTTC; CDR3 protein: CASTPAGERETQYF
J gene: TRBJ2-2; clone size: .; D gene: TRBD1; V gene: TRBV19; CDR3 DNA: TGTGCCAGTAGTTACCGACAGGGGGGCACCGGGGAGCTGTTTTTT; CDR3 protein: CASSYRQGGTGELFF